The rows below give T cell receptor beta chains drawn from one sample of a study of T cells in Graves' hyperthyroidism and ophthalmopathy. TCRdb re-derived calls from the multiplex PCR reads in MiXCR, one entry per CDR3 protein. The sample yields hundreds of thousands of distinct CDR3 sequences, 20% to 30% seen once. The specimen was blood. The receptors shown here come from a man aged 50-59 years with Graves' hyperthyroidism. The CDR3 runs from the conserved cysteine through the conserved F or W. The D gene is left open where the match is weak. Expanded clones are given a class, and other clones once, few, many or no size at all.

clone_size j_call d_call v_call cdr3_aa cdr3_nt
. TRBJ2-1 TRBD1 TRBV9 CASETTGGAGNEQFF TGTGCCAGCGAGACTACAGGGGGCGCGGGGAATGAGCAGTTCTTC
many TRBJ2-5 . TRBV5-1 CASSFGSQETQYF TGTGCCAGCAGCTTTGGGTCCCAAGAGACCCAGTACTTC
. TRBJ1-1 TRBD1 TRBV9 CASSPKATGAMNTEAFF TGTGCCAGCAGCCCAAAGGCGACAGGGGCTATGAACACTGAAGCTTTCTTT
few TRBJ2-5 . TRBV30 CAWSLESQETQYF TGTGCCTGGAGTTTGGAGAGCCAAGAGACCCAGTACTTC
. TRBJ2-1 TRBD1 TRBV30 CAWSPGQVYNEQFF TGTGCCTGGAGTCCGGGACAGGTCTACAATGAGCAGTTCTTC
. TRBJ1-3 . TRBV19 CASSRGAGSGNTIYF TGTGCCAGTAGTCGGGGGGCAGGTTCAGGAAACACCATATATTTT
many TRBJ2-7 TRBD2 TRBV7-9 CASSWAGVGDEQYF TGTGCCAGCAGCTGGGCGGGAGTAGGCGACGAGCAGTACTTC
many TRBJ2-1 TRBD2 TRBV12-3/TRBV12-4 CASRPTSGSSGEQFF TGTGCCAGCAGACCGACTAGCGGGAGCTCGGGGGAGCAGTTCTTC
many TRBJ1-1 . TRBV29-1 CSVDLGGVNTEAFF TGCAGCGTTGATTTGGGGGGGGTGAACACTGAAGCTTTCTTT
. TRBJ2-1 TRBD2 TRBV12-3/TRBV12-4 CASSPALPGLAGVDEQFF TGTGCCAGCAGTCCTGCTTTACCCGGACTAGCGGGAGTTGATGAGCAGTTCTTC
few TRBJ2-5 . TRBV11-3 CASSQTGLRGTQYF TGTGCCAGCAGCCAGACAGGCCTTCGGGGGACCCAGTACTTC
. TRBJ2-2 . TRBV30 CAWSVGRGSGTGELFF TGTGCCTGGAGTGTAGGACGCGGCAGTGGGACCGGGGAGCTGTTTTTT
many TRBJ2-1 . TRBV3-1 CASSQGPWTRNEQFF TGTGCCAGCAGCCAAGGGCCCTGGACTCGTAATGAGCAGTTCTTC
once TRBJ2-5 TRBD2 TRBV20-1 CSAEYSGRGETQYF TGCAGTGCAGAGTATAGCGGGAGAGGCGAGACCCAGTACTTC
. TRBJ2-4 TRBD1 TRBV7-9 CASSLKTGGDIQYF TGTGCCAGCAGCTTAAAAACAGGGGGTGACATTCAGTACTTC
. TRBJ1-5 . TRBV6-1 CASSEALGHQPQHF TGTGCCAGCAGTGAAGCGCTAGGACATCAGCCCCAGCATTTT